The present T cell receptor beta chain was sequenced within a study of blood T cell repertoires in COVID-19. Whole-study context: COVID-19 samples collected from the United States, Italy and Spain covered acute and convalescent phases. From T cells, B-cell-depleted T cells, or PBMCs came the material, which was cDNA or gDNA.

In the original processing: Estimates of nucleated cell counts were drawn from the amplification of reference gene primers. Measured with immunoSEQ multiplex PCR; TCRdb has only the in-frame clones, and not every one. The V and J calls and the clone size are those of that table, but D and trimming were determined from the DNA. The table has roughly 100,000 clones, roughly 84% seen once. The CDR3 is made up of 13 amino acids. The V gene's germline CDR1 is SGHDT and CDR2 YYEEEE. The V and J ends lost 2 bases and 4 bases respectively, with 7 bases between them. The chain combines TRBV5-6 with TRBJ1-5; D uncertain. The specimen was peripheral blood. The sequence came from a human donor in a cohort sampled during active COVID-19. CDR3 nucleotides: TGTGCCAGCAGCTTTAGGGAGAATCAGCCCCAGCATTTT. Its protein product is CASSFRENQPQHF. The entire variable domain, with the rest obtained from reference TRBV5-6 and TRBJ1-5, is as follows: DAGVTQSPTHLIKTRGQQVTLRCSPKSGHDTVSWYQQALGQGPQFIFQYYEEEERQRGNFPDRFSGHQFPNYSSELNVNALLLGDSALYLCASSFRENQPQHFGDGTRLSIL.